A single sample is the source of the 11 T cell receptor beta chains below, sequenced in a study of cytomegalovirus exposure and HLA in healthy donors. Vbeta (60) and Jbeta (13) primers were used in the PCR. Only in-frame clones appear in the TCRdb table, and some are missing; sequencing was by immunoSEQ multiplex PCR. The sample records 120,000 or so clones, more than 80% being singletons. The sequencing input was PBMCs. The source is a man aged 35 to 55 in good health and CMV-seronegative.

The chain recombines TRBV6-5 with TRBJ1-1, with D maybe TRBD1 (6 bases). From germline, CDR1 is MNHEY and CDR2 SVGAGI. Trimming stripped 6 bases from V and 1 base from J, with 9 bases between. CDR3 length: 13 residues. In nucleotides, the CDR3 is TGTGCCAGCAGGCGCAGGGGGAACACTGAAGCTTTCTTT. Amino acid sequence: CASRRRGNTEAFF.

The chain couples TRBV6-5 to TRBJ2-3, with 7 bases lining up with TRBD2. The V and J ends lost 2 bases and 2 bases, in that order; junction bases with no gene match: 4. CDR3 size: 15 residues. The germline CDR1 and CDR2 sequences are MNHEY and SVGAGI. In DNA, the CDR3 is TGTGCCAGCAGTTACAGCGGGGACCTCACAGATACGCAGTATTTT. This encodes CASSYSGDLTDTQYF.

The table lists this clone with a few counts. The rearrangement uses TRBV10-1 and TRBJ2-7, with a weak D call TRBD1 (6 bases). Germline loops: CDR1 WNHNN, CDR2 SYGVQD (reference sequence). V was trimmed by 3 bases and J by 0 bases, leaving 6 bases between them. This CDR3 spans 13 amino acids. CDR3 amino acids: CASSEGGSYEQYF. In DNA, the CDR3 is TGCGCCAGCAGTGAAGGGGGCTCCTACGAGCAGTACTTC.

This clone was observed a few times. The V gene is TRBV28, the J gene TRBJ1-6; TRBD1 aligns across 7 bases. CDR3 length equals 17 residues. Germline CDR1 and CDR2: MDHEN and SYDVKM. Germline trimming cut 8 bases from V and 4 bases from J; bases unmatched to any gene: 14. The CDR3 region is CASRKPDRVGYNSPLHF. CDR3 coding DNA: TGTGCCAGCCGGAAACCCGACAGGGTTGGGTATAATTCACCCCTCCACTTT.

This sequence joins TRBV11-3 and TRBJ2-7; 11 nucleotides agree with TRBD2. CDR3 length: 17 residues. The trim removed 3 bases at V and 3 bases at J, leaving 10 bases unmatched. Germline V CDR1 and CDR2: SGHNT, YENEEA. This chain's CDR3 is CASSLRLAGSLFYEQYF. CDR3 DNA: TGTGCCAGCAGCTTGAGACTAGCGGGAAGTCTGTTCTACGAGCAGTACTTC.

V and J are TRBV29-1 and TRBJ2-5; weak D call: TRBD1 (6 bases). There are 13 residues in the CDR3. CDR1 and CDR2 (germline): SQVTM, ANQGSEA. The germline V and J ends were trimmed by 5 bases and 2 bases, with 12 bases remaining between them. The CDR3 loop reads CSVRRGLQETQYF. CDR3 DNA sequence: TGCAGCGTTCGAAGGGGGTTACAAGAGACCCAGTACTTC.

The chain uses TRBV20-1 and TRBJ1-2, with D tentatively TRBD1 (6 bases). The V gene's germline CDR1 is DFQATT and CDR2 SNEGSKA (reference sequence). V was pared by 4 bases and J by 8 bases, with 11 bases between. CDR3 size: 11 residues. The CDR3 DNA follows: TGCAGTGCTACGGGGGGCGGCGGCTACACCTTC. Amino acid sequence: CSATGGGGYTF.

V gene TRBV25-1 combines with J gene TRBJ1-4, with 7 bases fitting TRBD1. V trimming: 0 bases; J trimming: 8 bases; junction bases outside the gene matches: 6. The CDR3 contains 15 residues. CDR1 and CDR2 from the germline V gene are MGHDK and SYGVNS. CDR3 DNA: TGTGCCAGCAGTGAATACGGGACAGCCAAGGAAAAACTGTTTTTT. Translated, it gives CASSEYGTAKEKLFF.

The chain has TRBV9 and TRBJ2-5, with a possible D match to TRBD2 (5 bases). V lost 4 bases, J lost 2 bases, and 18 bases lay in between. Germline V gene data show CDR1 as SGDLS and CDR2 as YYNGEE. This CDR3 has 16 residues. The CDR3 nucleotides read TGTGCCAGCAGCCTCGGACTCGGCTGGCCGCAAGAGACCCAGTACTTC. As protein: CASSLGLGWPQETQYF.

The V call is TRBV6-5, the J call TRBJ2-7, with 7 bases identical to TRBD1. The ends lost 2 bases at V and 2 bases at J; junction bases unmatched: 0. Germline loops: CDR1 MNHEY, CDR2 SVGAGI. There are 13 residues in the CDR3. Here the CDR3 DNA reads TGTGCCAGCAGTTACGACAGGGCCTACGAGCAGTACTTC. Amino acids: CASSYDRAYEQYF.

This clone has a handful of counts. The chain has TRBV7-2 and TRBJ1-1, with 9 bases fitting TRBD1. The V gene end was trimmed by 5 bases and the J gene end by 7 bases; junction bases not matched to a gene: 11. The CDR3 totals 15 residues. From germline, CDR1 is SGHTA and CDR2 FQGNSA. This chain's CDR3 is CASSTGQGSTGEAFF. The DNA for the CDR3 is TGTGCCAGCAGCACGGGACAGGGCAGCACTGGTGAAGCTTTCTTT.